This T cell receptor beta chain was sequenced for a study of T cell changes during pregnancy in multiple sclerosis. V was trimmed by 10 bases and J by 1 base, leaving 10 bases between them. This CDR3 comprises 13 residues. Germline V lookup: CDR1 LNHDA, CDR2 SQIVND (reference sequence). Assay: immunoSEQ multiplex PCR; the TCRdb copy retains only in-frame clones and omits some. The sample lists roughly 22,000 clones, approximately 91% occurring once. The sequences come from CD4+ T cells from peripheral blood mononuclear cells, collected after pregnancy. V usage is TRBV19 and J usage is TRBJ1-4; D perhaps matches TRBD1 (5 bases). This receptor was identified in a female donor in good health, enrolled as a control in a pregnancy study. CDR3 nucleotide sequence: TGTGCCACCAGACAGAAAACTAATGAAAAACTGTTTTTT. It yields the protein CATRQKTNEKLFF.